Sequencing of this T cell receptor (beta chain) was carried out in a study of beta chain features in type 1 diabetes. Study-wide results and limits: In the patient group, naive, central memory and Treg TCRB repertoires seemed more alike than in the healthy donor group.

Isolated RNA was reverse transcribed in full, so expressed TCRB transcripts were sequenced. Profiled with immunoSEQ multiplex PCR; TCRdb holds only in-frame clones, not every one. The sample has a few hundred thousand clones, approximately 30% seen once. The V end lost 2 bases, the J end lost 4 bases, and 6 bases lay between the germline ends. The CDR3 loop spans 11 amino acids. From germline, CDR1 is DFQATT and CDR2 SNEGSKA (reference sequence). A note on this clone: Its antigen is unidentified. Other nucleotide sequences in the sample specify the same CDR3.

The material sequenced was naive CD4+ T cells from blood. The rearrangement links TRBV20-1 to TRBJ2-7; no definite D call. The TCR sequence derives from a man between 18 and 29 years old in good health. CDR3 sequence reads: CSARSSYEQYF. In DNA, the CDR3 is TGCAGTGCTAGAAGCAGTTACGAGCAGTACTTC.